Below are 15 T cell receptor beta chains sequenced from a single sample in a study of cytomegalovirus exposure and HLA in healthy donors. In the PCR, 60 Vbeta and 13 Jbeta primers were used. Repertoires were generated with immunoSEQ multiplex PCR, while TCRdb's copy carries only in-frame clones and drops some. The data hold 150,000 to 200,000 clones, with approximately 71% observed a single time. The sequencing input was PBMCs. Receptors originate from a woman in her forties in good health and CMV-seropositive.

V usage is TRBV7-8 and J usage is TRBJ2-7; TRBD1 aligns across 9 bases. The germline gives CDR1 SGHVS, CDR2 FQNEAQ. This CDR3 has 15 residues. Unmatched junction bases numbered 10, after V lost 5 bases and J lost 5 bases. The DNA of the CDR3 is TGTGCCAGCAGCCCAATTCCCGGGACAGGGCACGAGCAGTACTTC. This gives the protein CASSPIPGTGHEQYF.

Details on this clone: The sample has other DNA sequences that encode this CDR3 too. The chain recombines TRBV5-1 with TRBJ2-2, with 7 bases aligning to TRBD2. The V and J ends lost 2 bases and 5 bases, in that order; junction bases with no gene match: 0. CDR1 and CDR2 from the germline V gene are SGHRS and YFSETQ. This CDR3 has 13 residues. The chain's CDR3 is CASSLAGTGELFF. The CDR3 DNA reads as TGCGCCAGCAGCTTAGCGGGGACCGGGGAGCTGTTTTTT. The complete variable domain, with remaining parts taken from reference TRBV5-1 and TRBJ2-2, reads KAGVTQTPRYLIKTRGQQVTLSCSPISGHRSVSWYQQTPGQGLQFLFEYFSETQRNKGNFPGRFSGRQFSNSRSEMNVSTLELGDSALYLCASSLAGTGELFFGEGSRLTVL.

The chain links TRBV5-5 to TRBJ1-4; D unclear. V lost 2 bases to trimming and J lost 8 bases, with 10 bases between them. The V gene's germline CDR1 is SGHKS and CDR2 YYEKEE (reference sequence). This CDR3 is built from 13 residues. CDR3 region: CASSLAVREKLFF. CDR3 DNA sequence: TGTGCCAGCAGCTTAGCTGTGAGAGAAAAACTGTTTTTT.

This sequence joins TRBV19 and TRBJ2-7, with TRBD1 matching over 8 bases. Germline CDR1 and CDR2: LNHDA and SQIVND (reference sequence). J lost 6 bases, V lost 5 bases, and 6 bases had no gene match. This CDR3 comprises 13 residues. The CDR3 reads CASSPTGVSEQYF. The CDR3 DNA reads as TGTGCCAGTAGTCCGACAGGGGTGAGCGAGCAGTACTTC.

The chain combines TRBV28 with TRBJ1-1; D is uncertain. CDR1 and CDR2 (germline): MDHEN, SYDVKM. This CDR3 comprises 13 residues. V was shortened by 4 bases and J by 3 bases, with 9 bases between the two germline ends. CDR3 sequence: CASSSGVDTEAFF. The CDR3 DNA reads TGTGCCAGCAGTTCCGGGGTCGACACTGAAGCTTTCTTT.

With regard to this clone: The germline gene is not matched at one end of the junction; a read error may be the cause. This chain connects TRBV10-3 to TRBJ2-7; D is possibly TRBD2 (6 bases). Germline assignment: CDR1 ENHRY and CDR2 SYGVKD. The CDR3 sequence is 14 residues long. Here the CDR3 reads CAISELTSSHEQYF. The CDR3 nucleotides read TGTGCCATCAGTGAGTTAACTAGCTCCCACGAGCAGTACTTC.

The chain joins TRBV19 to TRBJ1-3; TRBD1 might be the D (6 bases). In germline, CDR1 is LNHDA, CDR2 SQIVND (reference sequence). V dropped 4 bases and J dropped 0 bases, with 10 bases sitting between them. This CDR3 contains 15 residues. CDR3 sequence reads: CASSTTGGSGNTIYF. In DNA, the CDR3 is TGTGCCAGTAGTACGACAGGTGGCTCTGGAAACACCATATATTTT.

The V call is TRBV19, the J call TRBJ2-6; no definite D call. V was pared by 9 bases and J by 4 bases, with 7 bases between. Germline loops: CDR1 LNHDA, CDR2 SQIVND (reference sequence). This CDR3 comprises 12 residues. CDR3 sequence (DNA): TGTGCCAGCACTTGGGGGGCCAACGTCCTGACTTTC. It translates to CASTWGANVLTF.

The chain uses TRBV18 and TRBJ2-7, with 12 bases that match TRBD2. Germline V gene sequence: CDR1 KGHSH, CDR2 LQKENI. The CDR3 has 17 amino acids. J lost 1 base, V lost 0 bases, and 4 bases had no gene match. The CDR3 DNA reads as TGTGCCAGCTCACCACCTCTAGCGGGAGGGCGGTCCTACGAGCAGTACTTC. Amino acids: CASSPPLAGGRSYEQYF. Looking up the rest from reference TRBV18 and TRBJ2-7 gives the full variable domain: NAGVMQNPRHLVRRRGQEARLRCSPMKGHSHVYWYRQLPEEGLKFMVYLQKENIIDESGMPKERFSAEFPKEGPSILRIQQVVRGDSAAYFCASSPPLAGGRSYEQYFGPGTRLTVT.

The chain employs TRBV7-2 and TRBJ1-1; 7 bases line up with TRBD1. In germline, CDR1 is SGHTA, CDR2 FQGNSA. V lost 2 bases, J lost 0 bases, and 6 bases stayed unmatched. The CDR3 is 16 amino acids. As DNA, the CDR3 is TGTGCCAGCAGCTTAAGGCCGGGACAGATGAACACTGAAGCTTTCTTT. As protein: CASSLRPGQMNTEAFF.

The chain employs TRBV28 and TRBJ2-7, with 7 bases matching TRBD2. The junction had 11 bases not matched to a gene; V was cut back by 7 bases and J by 5 bases. CDR3 length equals 14 residues. Germline lookup yields CDR1 MDHEN and CDR2 SYDVKM. The CDR3 nucleotides are TGTGCCAGCAAAGGGGCGGGAGTTCGCAACGAGCAGTACTTC. This translates into CASKGAGVRNEQYF.

This clone was seen a handful of times. The chain couples TRBV30 to TRBJ1-6, with 7 bases fitting TRBD1. Germline trimming cut 5 bases from V and 6 bases from J; bases unmatched to any gene: 4. This CDR3 has 13 amino acids. The germline V gene encodes CDR1 GTSNPN and CDR2 SVGIG (reference sequence). The CDR3 here is CAWGRDSNSPLHF. The CDR3 region has the DNA TGTGCCTGGGGCCGGGACAGTAATTCACCCCTCCACTTT.

This clone was seen a single time. The chain is built from TRBV5-4 and TRBJ2-1; no clear D. The CDR3 consists of 13 residues. CDR1 is SGHNT and CDR2 is YYREEE in the germline V gene (reference sequence). V was cut by 3 bases and J by 6 bases, with 10 bases left in between. The CDR3 sequence is CASSSNLFNEQFF. DNA for the CDR3: TGTGCCAGCAGCTCGAACTTATTCAATGAGCAGTTCTTC.

The table lists this clone with a count of one. The chain recombines TRBV5-1 with TRBJ2-7; 9 bases are shared with TRBD2. Germline-derived CDR1 and CDR2 are SGHRS and YFSETQ. The CDR3 runs 15 residues. V lost 4 bases and J lost 3; bases outside the gene matches: 8. The CDR3 sequence is CASSPPLAGHYEQYF. DNA of the CDR3: TGCGCCAGCAGCCCCCCGCTAGCGGGACACTACGAGCAGTACTTC.

This sequence joins TRBV6-5 and TRBJ1-2; TRBD1 matches 9 bases. This CDR3 region has 14 residues. Germline CDR1 is MNHEY and CDR2 is SVGAGI. The junction had 2 bases not matched to a gene; V was cut back by 5 bases and J by 1 base. In DNA form, the CDR3 reads TGTGCCAGCAGTCGGACAGGGGTTAACTATGGCTACACCTTC. As protein: CASSRTGVNYGYTF.